These 31 T cell receptor beta chains originate from one sample sequenced in a study of T-cell reconstitution after alpha-beta-depleted transplantation in children. Unique molecular identifiers were incorporated during preparation of the TCRbeta library. TCRdb reprocessed the PCR reads via MiXCR and lists one record per CDR3 protein. The data show about 610,000 distinct CDR3 sequences, with more than 9% seen just once and less than 4.5% held by the top ten. The source was PBMCs from the stem cell graft donor, collected from the stem cell graft. These receptors all stem from a human donor who donated a stem cell graft to a child with acute myeloid leukemia.

This clonotype has a handful of counts. The V call is TRBV7-2, the J call TRBJ2-6; 10 nucleotides align to TRBD2. J gave up 1 base and V 3 bases, and 3 bases lay outside the gene matches. Germline V lookup: CDR1 SGHTA, CDR2 FQGNSA. The CDR3 spans 17 residues. The CDR3 sequence: CASSFGSGRSGANVLTF. The CDR3, as DNA: TGTGCCAGCAGCTTCGGTAGCGGGAGGTCTGGGGCCAACGTCCTGACTTTC.

The sample holds a few counts of this clonotype. The V call is TRBV11-2, the J call TRBJ2-3, with TRBD1 as a possible D gene (6 bases). The germline gives CDR1 SGHAT, CDR2 FQNNGV. The V gene lost 2 bases and the J gene lost 0 bases, with 18 bases spanning the gap. The CDR3 is made up of 18 amino acids. In DNA, the CDR3 is TGTGCCAGCAGCTTAAGGGTCGGGACAACACAGAGCACAGATACGCAGTATTTT. As protein: CASSLRVGTTQSTDTQYF.

CDR3: CASSLAASDEQFF. In DNA, the CDR3 is TGTGCCAGCAGCTTAGCGGCTAGCGATGAGCAGTTCTTC. The chain is built from TRBV11-3 and TRBJ2-1, with D perhaps TRBD2 (6 bases). Germline-derived CDR1 and CDR2 are SGHNT and YENEEA. V lost 1 base to trimming and J lost 8 bases, with 9 bases between them. The CDR3 is 13 amino acids. Using reference TRBV11-3 and TRBJ2-1 for the parts outside the CDR3, the full variable domain is EAGVVQSPRYKIIEKKQPVAFWCNPISGHNTLYWYLQNLGQGPELLIRYENEEAVDDSQLPKDRFSAERLKGVDSTLKIQPAELGDSAVYLCASSLAASDEQFFGPGTRLTVL.

This clonotype was recorded at least ten times. This rearrangement joins TRBV29-1 to TRBJ2-7; maybe TRBD1 (5 bases). This CDR3 spans 15 amino acids. V was pared by 6 bases and J by 0 bases, with 18 bases between. Germline V gene data show CDR1 as SQVTM and CDR2 as ANQGSEA. CDR3 DNA sequence: TGCAGCGTCTCTGTTTACAGGCCGTTCTCCTACGAGCAGTACTTC. Amino acids: CSVSVYRPFSYEQYF.

This clonotype has at least ten counts. This sequence joins TRBV10-3 and TRBJ2-1, with 8 bases fitting TRBD2. Germline assignment: CDR1 ENHRY and CDR2 SYGVKD. V shed 1 base and J 9 bases; nucleotides not matched to a gene: 11. The CDR3 loop spans 16 amino acids. In nucleotides, the CDR3 is TGTGCCATCAGTGAGTACGGGACTAGAGGTGCCTGTGAGCAGTTCTTC. Protein product: CAISEYGTRGACEQFF.

This clonotype was picked up a small number of times. The chain employs TRBV20-1 and TRBJ2-1; the match to TRBD2 covers 8 bases. CDR3 size: 15 residues. Germline lookup yields CDR1 DFQATT and CDR2 SNEGSKA (reference sequence). The trim removed 7 bases at V and 7 bases at J, leaving 15 bases unmatched. As DNA, the CDR3 is TGCAGTGATACGACAGCGGGAGAGCGCCGAAATGAGCAGTTCTTC. Protein product: CSDTTAGERRNEQFF.

This clonotype has only a few counts. CDR3 sequence: CASSLGLAGSSFSYEQYF. CDR3 sequence (DNA): TGTGCCAGCAGCTTAGGCCTCGCGGGTAGCTCCTTCTCCTACGAGCAGTACTTC. This chain joins TRBV11-1 and TRBJ2-7; D is possibly TRBD2 (5 bases). The CDR3 length is 18 residues. Trimming took off 1 base at V and 0 bases at J, with 19 bases between the two ends. Looked up from germline, CDR1 is SGHAT and CDR2 is FQDESV (reference sequence).

In its sample, this clonotype was seen many times. The CDR3 is CASSAGGTGDNEQFF. The CDR3 DNA reads TGTGCCAGCAGCGCCGGGGGGACGGGGGACAATGAGCAGTTCTTC. The chain employs TRBV7-9 and TRBJ2-1; TRBD2 matches 7 bases. In germline, CDR1 is SEHNR, CDR2 FQNEAQ (reference sequence). V lost 5 bases, J lost 5 bases, and 9 bases stayed unmatched. The CDR3 consists of 15 residues.

The CDR3 DNA reads as TGTGCCAGCAGTTTCAATTATGAAGCTTTCTTT. Translating it yields CASSFNYEAFF. The chain carries TRBV28 and TRBJ1-1; no firm D call. This CDR3 is built from 11 residues. Trimming removed 3 bases at V and 7 bases at J, with 6 bases between. Germline CDR1 MDHEN, CDR2 SYDVKM.

The V gene is TRBV10-3, the J gene TRBJ2-4; no firm D call. Trimming removed 3 bases at V and 0 bases at J, with 21 bases between. The CDR3 is made up of 19 amino acids. The germline V gene encodes CDR1 ENHRY and CDR2 SYGVKD. CDR3 sequence reads: CAISDDGPRLPLAKNIQYF. The DNA for the CDR3 is TGTGCCATCAGTGATGACGGCCCCCGCCTCCCGCTAGCCAAAAACATTCAGTACTTC.

This clonotype has only a few counts. V is TRBV24-1 and J is TRBJ2-2; 7 bases are a match to TRBD1. The V gene's germline CDR1 is KGHDR and CDR2 SFDVKD. The CDR3 spans 19 residues. V trimming: 0 bases; J trimming: 1 base; junction bases outside the gene matches: 10. CDR3 bases: TGTGCCACCAGTGATTTGCAGGGATCCGGGGACAGGAACACCGGGGAGCTGTTTTTT. Amino acid sequence: CATSDLQGSGDRNTGELFF.

In its sample, this clonotype was seen a few times. The chain joins TRBV28 to TRBJ2-4; tentative D call: TRBD2 (5 bases). V lost 3 bases and J 8 bases, leaving 8 bases between the germline ends. This CDR3 is built from 12 residues. The germline gives CDR1 MDHEN, CDR2 SYDVKM. In nucleotides, the CDR3 is TGTGCCAGCAGTTTGCAGAGGGACATTCAGTACTTC. Protein: CASSLQRDIQYF.

Note on this clonotype: The junction does not match germline at one end; this may be a read error. The V call is TRBV24-1, the J call TRBJ2-1; a possible D gene is TRBD2 (6 bases). The CDR3 is 17 residues long. The germline gives CDR1 KGHDR, CDR2 SFDVKD. The DNA of the CDR3 is TGTGCCACCTGTGATTCTGGCGGGTCTCGCGGGAAGAGTGAGCAGTTCTTC. Translation: CATCDSGGSRGKSEQFF.

For the CDR3, the DNA is TGTGCCCCCGAGCATGCGGGAGGAAAAAATGAGCAGTTCTTC. Encoded protein: CAPEHAGGKNEQFF. The chain is built from TRBV25-1 and TRBJ2-1; TRBD2 aligns across 8 bases. This CDR3 region has 14 residues. With 11 bases clipped from V and 7 bases from J, the junction kept 13 bases outside the gene matches. Germline CDR1 MGHDK, CDR2 SYGVNS.

This clonotype has a count of ten or more. The chain combines TRBV28 with TRBJ2-5; D is undetermined. Trimming cost V 4 bases and J 1 base, with 16 bases left between them. CDR1 and CDR2 (germline): MDHEN, SYDVKM. The CDR3 totals 16 residues. The CDR3 bases are TGTGCCAGCAGTTCTTCAATGTTGGGTTTCCAAGAGACCCAGTACTTC. Translated, it gives CASSSSMLGFQETQYF.

This clonotype was seen a few times. The chain links TRBV10-3 to TRBJ2-6; 7 nucleotides agree with TRBD2. CDR1 is ENHRY and CDR2 is SYGVKD in the germline V gene. The CDR3 has 18 residues. V shed 4 bases, J shed 0 bases, and the junction held 9 bases outside the gene matches. The CDR3 loop is CAISGTASGLSGANVLTF. The CDR3 nucleotides read TGTGCCATCAGTGGGACCGCTAGCGGACTCTCTGGGGCCAACGTCCTGACTTTC.

This clonotype was detected a few times. The V gene is TRBV4-3, the J gene TRBJ2-3; 10 nucleotides agree with TRBD2. This CDR3 is built from 18 residues. After removal of 4 bases from V and 5 bases from J, the junction contained 15 bases not matched to a gene. The germline CDR1 and CDR2 sequences are LGHNA and YSLEER. The CDR3 nucleotides read TGCGCCAGCAGCCGAAGGGGAGCGGGAGGGCCGGGGGAAGATACGCAGTATTTT. It encodes CASSRRGAGGPGEDTQYF.

This clonotype was recorded a few times. This chain joins TRBV7-2 and TRBJ2-5, with TRBD1 matching over 10 bases. V gave up 3 bases and J gave up 3 bases; unmatched junction bases: 1. The germline gives CDR1 SGHTA, CDR2 FQGNSA. The CDR3 loop spans 14 amino acids. The CDR3 sequence: CASSLDRGKETQYF. The CDR3 region has the DNA TGTGCCAGCAGCTTGGACAGGGGGAAAGAGACCCAGTACTTC.

This clonotype was seen more than once but under ten times. Relative to the germline gene, one junction end is altered; a read error may explain this. The chain joins TRBV20-1 to TRBJ2-7; D call uncertain. This CDR3 comprises 12 residues. CDR1 is DFQATT, CDR2 SNEGSKA, per germline (reference sequence). The CDR3 nucleotides are TGCAGTGTTAGACGGAGCCCCTACGAGCAGTACTTC. Translated: CSVRRSPYEQYF.

This clonotype was recorded many times. The CDR3 nucleotides are TGCAGTGCTAGAGATAGTAAGCGGTCCCTCACCGGGGAGCTGTTTTTT. Its translation: CSARDSKRSLTGELFF. The V gene is TRBV20-1, the J gene TRBJ2-2; TRBD2 is a possible D gene (5 bases). The V and J ends lost 0 bases and 4 bases respectively, with 15 bases between them. The CDR3 has 16 residues. Germline CDR1 and CDR2: DFQATT and SNEGSKA (reference sequence).

The V and J genes are TRBV20-1 and TRBJ2-7; TRBD1 agrees at 7 bases. The CDR3 extends over 13 amino acids. Germline V gives CDR1 DFQATT, CDR2 SNEGSKA (reference sequence). Germline trimming cut 5 bases from V and 2 bases from J; bases unmatched to any gene: 6. The CDR3 DNA reads TGCAGTGCTCCCCGGCAGGGGGCCTACGAGCAGTACTTC. This translates into CSAPRQGAYEQYF.

This clonotype occurred a few times. The CDR3 protein is CASSSSINQETQYF. The CDR3 DNA is TGCGCCAGCAGCTCGTCGATTAACCAAGAGACCCAGTACTTC. V and J are TRBV5-1 and TRBJ2-5; D uncertain. Trimming cost V 3 bases and J 0 bases, with 9 bases left between them. The germline V gene has CDR1 SGHRS and CDR2 YFSETQ. This CDR3 has 14 amino acids.

This clonotype was counted only a few times. V and J are TRBV5-1 and TRBJ2-7, with D perhaps matching TRBD2 (5 bases). Germline V gene data show CDR1 as SGHRS and CDR2 as YFSETQ. V lost 3 bases and J 0 bases, leaving 19 bases between the germline ends. The CDR3 is 17 residues long. The CDR3 spells CASSSHTGIIVSYEQYF. As DNA, the CDR3 is TGCGCCAGCAGCTCGCATACCGGGATTATAGTCTCCTACGAGCAGTACTTC.

This clonotype was seen only a few times. This rearrangement joins TRBV9 to TRBJ1-1; 7 bases match TRBD1. After removal of 1 base from V and 8 bases from J, the junction contained 5 bases not matched to a gene. This CDR3 contains 13 residues. The germline V gene has CDR1 SGDLS and CDR2 YYNGEE. CDR3 in DNA: TGTGCCAGCAGCGTACGGGACAGACAAGAAGCTTTCTTT. It is translated as CASSVRDRQEAFF.

This clonotype was found many times. The gene calls are TRBV6-2 or TRBV6-3 and TRBJ2-5, with 10 bases matching TRBD2. The CDR3 totals 12 residues. The germline V gene encodes CDR1 MNHEY and CDR2 SVGEGT. Here the CDR3 reads CCEREGQETQYF. DNA of the CDR3: TGTTGCGAGCGGGAGGGTCAAGAGACCCAGTACTTC.

This clonotype was counted between two and nine times. This sequence joins TRBV4-1 and TRBJ2-7, with TRBD2 identical over 12 bases. CDR1 is MGHRA, CDR2 YSYEKL, per germline. Trimming cost V 4 bases and J 6 bases; bases outside gene matches: 22. The CDR3 has 20 amino acids. CDR3 region: CASSRDTAETSGGRGGEQYF. The CDR3 coding sequence is TGCGCCAGCAGCCGCGATACGGCCGAGACTAGCGGGGGAAGAGGGGGCGAGCAGTACTTC.

The chain links TRBV6-5 to TRBJ2-6; D unclear. This CDR3 is built from 16 residues. V was trimmed by 4 bases and J by 0 bases, leaving 10 bases between them. The germline CDR1 and CDR2 sequences are MNHEY and SVGAGI. The CDR3 spells CASSSGVNSGANVLTF. The CDR3 nucleotides read TGTGCCAGCAGTTCTGGGGTGAACTCTGGGGCCAACGTCCTGACTTTC.

With respect to this clonotype: At one end the junction does not follow the germline gene, possibly because of a read error. The rearrangement links TRBV12-3 or TRBV12-4 to TRBJ2-7; maybe TRBD2 (7 bases). The CDR3 loop spans 19 amino acids. The CDR3 bases are TGTGCCTGCAGTTTCGTCCGGGGGCGGGGGATCCTTGGGGACTACGAGCAGTACTTC. Translated: CACSFVRGRGILGDYEQYF.

This clonotype was seen a handful of times. The chain has TRBV7-2 and TRBJ2-7; 11 bases are shared with TRBD2. CDR3 length: 16 residues. V dropped 1 base and J dropped 3; count of bases not matched to a gene: 5. Germline values: CDR1 SGHTA, CDR2 FQGNSA. CDR3 DNA: TGTGCCAGCAGCTTAGGGGTAGCGGGAGGGCTCTACGAGCAGTACTTC. Encoded protein: CASSLGVAGGLYEQYF.

As concerns this clonotype: A much larger clone differs by one base, so this may be a read error. This chain uses TRBV6-6 with TRBJ1-2; D not certain. CDR3 length: 11 residues. Looked up from germline, CDR1 is MNHNY and CDR2 is SVGAGI (reference sequence). The CDR3 loop reads CASSPSLELAF. Written as DNA, the CDR3 is TGTGCCAGCAGTCCCTCCTTGGAGCTCGCCTTC.

The chain employs TRBV6-4 and TRBJ2-3; 7 positions agree with TRBD1. V was pared by 0 bases and J by 0 bases, with 3 bases of the junction left unmatched. This CDR3 spans 16 amino acids. Germline values: CDR1 MRHNA, CDR2 SNTAGT. CDR3: CASSDSGTASTDTQYF. The CDR3 nucleotides read TGTGCCAGCAGTGACTCGGGGACAGCTAGCACAGATACGCAGTATTTT.